This entry is about one T cell receptor beta chain. What it recognizes is unknown. The authors' processing: Junction-only sequences produced by ImmunoSEQ had no quality scores, so filtering differed. TCRdb's copy holds only in-frame clones and misses some; the assay was immunoSEQ multiplex PCR. V and J calls and clone size are those listed in that table; D and trimming were worked out from the DNA. The sample carries around 1,900,000 clones, over 85% recorded once. This entry belongs to a study of shared clonotypes between healthy human individuals. Whole-study findings and limits: Compared with clonotypes that all four donors shared, non-shared clonotypes had lower generation probabilities.

Naive CD8 isolation took CD45RO-negative cells positively selected for CCR7 and excluded terminally differentiated effector memory CD45RA+ cells. The CDR3 loop spans 12 amino acids. The V gene lost 4 bases and the J gene lost 6 bases, with 10 bases spanning the gap. Germline V lookup: CDR1 SGHDT, CDR2 YYEEEE. The chain recombines TRBV5-6 with TRBJ1-2; TRBD1 is a possible D gene (6 bases). What was sequenced was naive CD8+ T cells from PBMCs. The origin of this receptor is a man between 18 and 35 years old in good health. Some clones in this sample may be carry-over from other donors' samples. The CDR3 spells CASSIGQNGYTF. The CDR3 bases are TGTGCCAGCAGCATCGGACAGAATGGCTACACCTTC.